The next 6 T cell receptor beta chains were all read from a single sample in a study of immune evolution from preneoplasia to lung adenocarcinoma. Repertoires were generated with immunoSEQ multiplex PCR, while TCRdb's copy carries only in-frame clones and drops some. The data contain roughly 6,100 clones, 80% to 90% of them singletons. Sequencing was carried out using FFPE adjacent normal lung tissue. The receptors derive from a donor older than 65 with lung adenocarcinoma.

The CDR3 is CASSYVSSSGNTIYF. CDR3 nucleotides: TGTGCCAGCAGTTACGTCTCATCCTCTGGAAACACCATATATTTT. The chain is built from TRBV6-5 and TRBJ1-3; D unresolved. Per the germline V gene, CDR1 is MNHEY and CDR2 is SVGAGI. Trimming shortened V by 2 bases and J by 0 bases, and 8 bases separated the two germline ends. This CDR3 region has 15 residues.

This chain connects TRBV27 to TRBJ2-7; TRBD1 or TRBD2 may be the D gene (5 bases each). The CDR3 length is 11 residues. V lost 7 bases, J lost 2 bases, and 6 bases lay in between. Germline lookup yields CDR1 MNHEY and CDR2 SMNVEV (reference sequence). The CDR3 DNA follows: TGTGCCAGCATGGGGGCCTACGAGCAGTACTTC. Translation: CASMGAYEQYF.

This chain uses TRBV27 with TRBJ2-7, with 8 bases matching TRBD2. V trimming: 5 bases; J trimming: 7 bases; junction bases outside the gene matches: 4. CDR1 and CDR2 from the germline V gene are MNHEY and SMNVEV (reference sequence). The CDR3 runs to 12 residues. Written as DNA, the CDR3 is TGTGCCAGCAGTCGGGAGGGGAGGGAGCAGTACTTC. Translating it yields CASSREGREQYF.

V usage is TRBV6-4 and J usage is TRBJ2-7; D not certain. Trimming took off 6 bases at V and 2 bases at J, with 23 bases between the two ends. The CDR3 has 17 residues. CDR1 is MRHNA and CDR2 is SNTAGT in the germline V gene. CDR3 residues: CASSLNPPFPRPYEQYF. CDR3 coding DNA: TGTGCCAGCAGCCTGAACCCGCCCTTTCCCCGACCCTACGAGCAGTACTTC.

This clone was seen a single time. This chain links TRBV29-1 with TRBJ2-1; the D is unclear. The ends were cut back, 3 bases at V and 7 bases at J, with 16 bases in the middle. Germline CDR1 and CDR2: SQVTM and ANQGSEA. The CDR3 has 14 residues. The CDR3 sequence is CSVEEGIVGNEQFF. CDR3 coding DNA: TGCAGCGTTGAGGAAGGGATCGTGGGAAATGAGCAGTTCTTC.

This chain connects TRBV13 to TRBJ2-4, with 11 bases lining up with TRBD2. The CDR3 length is 19 residues. With V trimmed by 4 bases and J by 5 bases, 16 bases remained unmatched. The germline CDR1 and CDR2 sequences are PRHDT and FYEKMQ (reference sequence). Written as DNA, the CDR3 is TGTGCCAGCAGCTCCTTGACTAGCGGGAACTCGGAACTGGAAAACATTCAGTACTTC. It translates to CASSSLTSGNSELENIQYF. Variable domain in full (rest from reference TRBV13 and TRBJ2-4): AAGVIQSPRHLIKEKRETATLKCYPIPRHDTVYWYQQGPGQDPQFLISFYEKMQSDKGSIPDRFSAQQFSDYHSELNMSSLELGDSALYFCASSSLTSGNSELENIQYFGAGTRLSVL.